The 30 T cell receptor beta chains below all came from one sample that was sequenced in a study of blood T cell repertoires in COVID-19. The table came from immunoSEQ multiplex PCR; TCRdb's copy has only in-frame clones and leaves some out. The sample consists of about 380,000 clones, about 90% of them appearing once. What was sequenced was peripheral blood. These receptors all stem from a man aged 18-30 years with active or convalescent COVID-19.

This chain links TRBV7-9 with TRBJ1-5; 11 positions agree with TRBD1. Trimming at V came to 5 bases and at J to 5 bases, leaving 5 bases not matched to a gene. The CDR3 spans 15 residues. Per germline, CDR1 SEHNR and CDR2 FQNEAQ (reference sequence). The CDR3 DNA is TGTGCCAGCAGCGACCGGGACAGGGGGGATCAGCCCCAGCATTTT. This encodes CASSDRDRGDQPQHF.

CDR3 in DNA: TGTGCCAGCATGGGACTAGCGGGGCCCGATACGCAGTATTTT. It translates to CASMGLAGPDTQYF. The chain carries TRBV2 and TRBJ2-3; 13 bases match TRBD2. This CDR3 has 14 residues. J lost 6 bases, V lost 7 bases, and 4 bases had no gene match. Looked up from germline, CDR1 is SNHLY and CDR2 is FYNNEI.

The chain links TRBV27 to TRBJ2-1; D remains unclear. The V end lost 6 bases, the J end lost 6 bases, and 9 bases lay between the germline ends. CDR1 is MNHEY and CDR2 is SMNVEV in the germline V gene (reference sequence). The CDR3 runs 12 residues. For the CDR3, the DNA is TGTGCCAGCAGCCCCCGGAGCAATGAGCAGTTCTTC. Translating gives CASSPRSNEQFF.

The chain carries TRBV2 and TRBJ2-7; D ambiguous. The V and J ends lost 6 bases and 3 bases respectively, with 9 bases between them. This CDR3 is built from 12 residues. Germline-derived CDR1 and CDR2 are SNHLY and FYNNEI. CDR3 protein: CASSRRSYEQYF. The CDR3 DNA reads as TGTGCCAGCAGCCGTAGGAGCTACGAGCAGTACTTC.

The genes are TRBV6-5 and TRBJ1-1, with D perhaps TRBD1 (6 bases). The V end was cut by 2 bases, the J end by 11 bases, with 15 bases between. CDR3 length: 13 amino acids. Germline lookup yields CDR1 MNHEY and CDR2 SVGAGI. In DNA, the CDR3 is TGTGCCAGCAGTTACGACAGGAGAGGGGAGGCTTTCTTT. Amino acid sequence: CASSYDRRGEAFF.

The rearrangement joins TRBV7-9 to TRBJ2-7; perhaps TRBD2 as D (5 bases). The CDR3 is 13 residues long. V was clipped by 4 bases and J by 4 bases, with 11 bases between them. The germline gives CDR1 SEHNR, CDR2 FQNEAQ (reference sequence). The CDR3 DNA sequence: TGTGCCAGCAGCTCCGCGGGCAATTACGAGCAGTACTTC. It encodes CASSSAGNYEQYF.

The chain employs TRBV18 and TRBJ1-1; possibly TRBD1 for D (5 bases). This CDR3 is built from 11 residues. Germline CDR1 reads KGHSH; CDR2 reads LQKENI. Trimming stripped 8 bases from V and 1 base from J, with 5 bases between. The CDR3 region is CASRGNTEAFF. CDR3 bases: TGTGCCAGCAGGGGGAACACTGAAGCTTTCTTT.

The chain is built from TRBV19 and TRBJ1-1, with a weak D call TRBD1 (5 bases). Germline CDR1 reads LNHDA; CDR2 reads SQIVND (reference sequence). Trimming took off 1 base at V and 0 bases at J, with 9 bases between the two ends. The length of the CDR3 is 15 residues. CDR3 sequence: CASSIGGRVNTEAFF. For the CDR3, the DNA is TGTGCCAGTAGTATAGGTGGCAGGGTGAACACTGAAGCTTTCTTT.

The chain links TRBV5-6 to TRBJ2-3, with 16 nucleotides matching TRBD2. CDR3 length equals 16 residues. V lost 4 bases and J lost 4; bases outside the gene matches: 3. CDR1 and CDR2 from the germline V gene are SGHDT and YYEEEE. The CDR3 bases are TGTGCCAGCAGCGCCGGGACTAGCGGGAGGGCAGATACGCAGTATTTT. It is translated as CASSAGTSGRADTQYF.

The CDR3 region is CASSLAGLGYSNQPQHF. CDR3 nucleotides: TGTGCCAGTAGTTTAGCAGGGTTAGGGTATAGCAATCAGCCCCAGCATTTT. The V call is TRBV19, the J call TRBJ1-5, with D maybe TRBD1 (5 bases). The length of the CDR3 is 17 residues. Germline CDR1 reads LNHDA; CDR2 reads SQIVND (reference sequence). Trimming shortened V by 5 bases and J by 0 bases, and 17 bases separated the two germline ends. Drawing the rest from reference TRBV19 and TRBJ1-5, the complete variable domain is DGGITQSPKYLFRKEGQNVTLSCEQNLNHDAMYWYRQDPGQGLRLIYYSQIVNDFQKGDIAEGYSVSREKKESFPLTVTSAQKNPTAFYLCASSLAGLGYSNQPQHFGDGTRLSIL.

J is TRBJ1-2 and V is TRBV5-6; D possibly corresponds to TRBD1 (6 bases). The CDR3 covers 14 residues. The V gene's germline CDR1 is SGHDT and CDR2 YYEEEE. Trimming pared 4 bases from V and 2 bases from J, leaving 12 bases between. CDR3 loop: CASSPVQGNYGYTF. CDR3 nucleotide sequence: TGTGCCAGCAGCCCCGTTCAGGGGAACTATGGCTACACCTTC. The full variable domain, completed using reference TRBV5-6 and TRBJ1-2, is DAGVTQSPTHLIKTRGQQVTLRCSPKSGHDTVSWYQQALGQGPQFIFQYYEEEERQRGNFPDRFSGHQFPNYSSELNVNALLLGDSALYLCASSPVQGNYGYTFGSGTRLTVV.

The genes are TRBV6-2 or TRBV6-3 and TRBJ1-5, with D uncertain. The CDR3 is made up of 14 amino acids. The V gene's germline CDR1 is MNHEY and CDR2 SVGEGT. V gave up 1 base and J gave up 5 bases, with 9 bases separating them. This CDR3 is CASSYYSDDQPQHF. For the CDR3, the DNA is TGTGCCAGCAGTTACTACAGTGACGATCAGCCCCAGCATTTT.

This rearrangement joins TRBV1 to TRBJ1-5. TRBV1 is assigned pseudogene status. The CDR3 extends over 21 amino acids. The CDR3 DNA reads as TGCACCAGCAGCCCGTTATCCGGAAGGGTTGGGGGGGAATATAGCAATCAGCCCCAGCATTTT. Encoded protein: CTSSPLSGRVGGEYSNQPQHF.

The V call is TRBV20-1, the J call TRBJ2-2; D is unclear. Germline V gene lookup returns CDR1 DFQATT and CDR2 SNEGSKA (reference sequence). V was shortened by 5 bases and J by 6 bases, with 7 bases between the two germline ends. CDR3 length: 11 residues. The CDR3 DNA is TGCAGTGCTTTAGTGGCCGGGGAGCTGTTTTTT. Encoded protein: CSALVAGELFF.

This clone has just one count. The chain combines TRBV30 with TRBJ1-2, with 9 bases fitting TRBD1. The junction had 6 bases not matched to a gene; V was cut back by 2 bases and J by 2 bases. CDR1 GTSNPN and CDR2 SVGIG come from the germline V gene (reference sequence). CDR3 length: 15 amino acids. The CDR3 sequence is CAWSITGGLNYGYTF. CDR3 nucleotide sequence: TGTGCCTGGAGTATCACAGGGGGCCTAAACTATGGCTACACCTTC.

The chain is built from TRBV6-6 and TRBJ1-5; D not certain. The V gene's germline CDR1 is MNHNY and CDR2 SVGAGI (reference sequence). CDR3 length equals 15 residues. Deletions cut 0 bases from V and 2 bases from J, with 8 bases between. The DNA for the CDR3 is TGTGCCAGCAGTTACTCAAGTGTAGGCAATCAGCCCCAGCATTTT. It encodes CASSYSSVGNQPQHF.

This clone was observed a single time. This sequence joins TRBV11-2 and TRBJ1-3, with 10 nucleotides matching TRBD1. Germline V gives CDR1 SGHAT, CDR2 FQNNGV. Germline trimming cut 5 bases from V and 7 bases from J; bases unmatched to any gene: 8. CDR3 length: 15 amino acids. This CDR3 is CASSPWGTGDNTIYF. In nucleotides, the CDR3 is TGTGCCAGCAGCCCTTGGGGGACAGGGGACAACACCATATATTTT.

The chain is built from TRBV2 and TRBJ1-1, with D possibly matching TRBD1 (6 bases). The germline CDR1 and CDR2 sequences are SNHLY and FYNNEI. Trimming cost V 2 bases and J 4 bases, with 14 bases left between them. CDR3 size: 15 residues. CDR3 DNA sequence: TGTGCCAGCAGTGAATCGGCCGGGACAAGCACTGAAGCTTTCTTT. Translation gives CASSESAGTSTEAFF.

The chain is built from TRBV9 and TRBJ1-5; D is unclear. CDR1 SGDLS and CDR2 YYNGEE come from the germline V gene. The CDR3 has 13 amino acids. Trimming removed 2 bases from V and 2 bases from J, with 5 bases in between. The CDR3 spells CASSVQGNQPQHF. The CDR3 DNA is TGTGCCAGCAGCGTCCAGGGCAATCAGCCCCAGCATTTT.

The sample holds one count of this clone. The chain couples TRBV28 to TRBJ2-5; 7 bases map to TRBD1. Germline CDR1 and CDR2: MDHEN and SYDVKM. This CDR3 is 14 amino acids long. V lost 4 bases, J lost 3 bases, and 5 bases stayed unmatched. DNA of the CDR3: TGTGCCAGCAGTTCCCTTACAGGGGAAGAGACCCAGTACTTC. Amino acid sequence: CASSSLTGEETQYF. Combining the CDR3 with reference TRBV28 and TRBJ2-5 gives the whole variable domain DVKVTQSSRYLVKRTGEKVFLECVQDMDHENMFWYRQDPGLGLRLIYFSYDVKMKEKGDIPEGYSVSREKKERFSLILESASTNQTSMYLCASSSLTGEETQYFGPGTRLLVL.

The rearrangement links TRBV24-1 to TRBJ2-3, with a tentative D call TRBD2 (5 bases). V was shortened by 3 bases and J by 7 bases, with 16 bases between the two germline ends. Germline V CDR1 and CDR2: KGHDR, SFDVKD. This CDR3 region has 15 residues. The CDR3 loop reads CATSDPRTRPNTQYF. DNA of the CDR3: TGTGCCACCAGTGATCCCAGGACTCGCCCCAATACGCAGTATTTT.

This chain connects TRBV25-1 to TRBJ1-1; D is ambiguous. Germline CDR1 is MGHDK and CDR2 is SYGVNS. The CDR3 is 14 amino acids. Trimming took off 4 bases at V and 2 bases at J, with 11 bases between the two ends. The CDR3 region has the DNA TGTGCCAGCAGTGGGGTAGGGAGAAACACTGAAGCTTTCTTT. Translation gives CASSGVGRNTEAFF. Drawing the rest from reference TRBV25-1 and TRBJ1-1, the complete variable domain is EADIYQTPRYLVIGTGKKITLECSQTMGHDKMYWYQQDPGMELHLIHYSYGVNSTEKGDLSSESTVSRIRTEHFPLTLESARPSHTSQYLCASSGVGRNTEAFFGQGTRLTVV.

The chain links TRBV11-1 to TRBJ2-5, with 7 bases fitting TRBD1. V was clipped by 5 bases and J by 0 bases; unmatched bases: 9. Germline V gene data show CDR1 as SGHAT and CDR2 as FQDESV (reference sequence). This CDR3 is built from 16 residues. CDR3: CASSKDRVLYQETQYF. CDR3 DNA: TGTGCCAGCAGCAAAGACAGGGTCCTGTACCAAGAGACCCAGTACTTC.

The gene calls are TRBV19 and TRBJ1-6; D remains unclear. The V and J ends lost 3 bases and 7 bases respectively, with 10 bases between them. There are 14 residues in the CDR3. Germline assignment: CDR1 LNHDA and CDR2 SQIVND (reference sequence). CDR3 sequence (DNA): TGTGCCAGTAGTATCGGCACGGGGAATTCACCCCTCCACTTT. Protein sequence: CASSIGTGNSPLHF.

The chain carries TRBV6-5 and TRBJ2-5; 7 bases map to TRBD1. This CDR3 comprises 14 residues. V lost 7 bases and J lost 1; bases outside the gene matches: 6. The germline gives CDR1 MNHEY, CDR2 SVGAGI. The chain's CDR3 is CASTATGLQETQYF. CDR3 nucleotides: TGTGCCAGCACTGCGACAGGGCTCCAAGAGACCCAGTACTTC.

V usage is TRBV29-1 and J usage is TRBJ1-1; 9 nucleotides line up with TRBD1. CDR3 length: 14 amino acids. Per the germline V gene, CDR1 is SQVTM and CDR2 is ANQGSEA. The V and J ends lost 4 bases and 1 base, in that order; junction bases with no gene match: 4. CDR3 sequence: CSVGGTGTNTEAFF. Here the CDR3 DNA reads TGCAGCGTTGGAGGGACAGGGACGAACACTGAAGCTTTCTTT. Supplemented by reference TRBV29-1 and TRBJ1-1, the full variable domain reads SAVISQKPSRDICQRGTSLTIQCQVDSQVTMMFWYRQQPGQSLTLIATANQGSEATYESGFVIDKFPISRPNLTFSTLTVSNMSPEDSSIYLCSVGGTGTNTEAFFGQGTRLTVV.

In this sample, this clone turned up once. CDR3 residues: CASSPGEAGNTIYF. The CDR3 nucleotides read TGTGCCAGCAGCCCCGGTGAGGCTGGAAACACCATATATTTT. The V call is TRBV7-9, the J call TRBJ1-3; D is uncertain. The CDR3 runs to 14 residues. Trimming removed 5 bases from V and 2 bases from J, with 10 bases in between. Germline-derived CDR1 and CDR2 are SEHNR and FQNEAQ (reference sequence).

This clone appeared a few times. The J gene is TRBJ1-1, the V gene TRBV14; the D gene is possibly TRBD1 (5 bases). The CDR3 loop spans 15 amino acids. The germline gives CDR1 SGHDN, CDR2 FVKESK. The V end was cut by 1 base, the J end by 4 bases, with 13 bases between. This chain's CDR3 is CASSQVWQGGTEAFF. In DNA form, the CDR3 reads TGTGCCAGCAGCCAAGTGTGGCAGGGAGGCACTGAAGCTTTCTTT.

The chain is built from TRBV20-1 and TRBJ1-4; tentatively, D is TRBD1 (6 bases). The CDR3 runs 14 residues. Trimming removed 3 bases from V and 5 bases from J, with 13 bases in between. Germline V gene lookup returns CDR1 DFQATT and CDR2 SNEGSKA (reference sequence). CDR3 region: CSASRPRGNEKLFF. The CDR3 nucleotides are TGCAGTGCTAGTCGGCCCAGGGGAAATGAAAAACTGTTTTTT.

This clone was seen once. The V and J genes are TRBV7-2 and TRBJ2-7; 7 nucleotides line up with TRBD1. The CDR3 contains 13 residues. V gave up 4 bases and J gave up 6 bases; unmatched junction bases: 6. Germline lookup yields CDR1 SGHTA and CDR2 FQGNSA. This CDR3 is CASSYIQGVEQYF. For the CDR3, the DNA is TGTGCCAGCAGCTACATCCAGGGGGTCGAGCAGTACTTC.